The entry that follows covers one T cell receptor (beta chain) sequence. Its antigen is still unknown. The source of the sample is a study of shared clonotypes between healthy human individuals. Study overall: Researchers assigned three CD4 naive, three CD4 memory, two CD8 naive and one CD8 memory plate to each donor.

Trimming removed 9 bases from V and 10 bases from J, with 18 bases in between. Germline lookup yields CDR1 SGHDN and CDR2 FVKESK. This CDR3 contains 12 residues. The split of CD4+ cells yielded CD45RA+ naive and CD45RA-negative memory subsets. In the sorted-subset replicate PCRs, 200 ng DNA, 29,000 or so T cell genomes, was used. The assay was immunoSEQ multiplex PCR, and TCRdb's table has in-frame clones only and misses some. The data contain roughly 2.2 million clones, just over 90% of them singletons. Whole-study findings and limits: Of the naive CD4 clonotypes, about 5.4% were shared across several donors.

The chain uses TRBV14 and TRBJ1-1; D perhaps matches TRBD1 (5 bases). This clonotype originated in a man aged 18 to 30 in good health. Some clones in this sample may be carry-over from other donors' samples. Sequencing input: naive CD4+ T cells from PBMCs. Subset meaning: CD45RA+ positively selected. The DNA for the CDR3 is TGTGCCAGTAGCACCCAACTCGGGGGAGCTTTCTTT. Its translation is CASSTQLGGAFF.